This T cell receptor (beta chain) was captured in a study of cytomegalovirus exposure and HLA in healthy donors. Study-level information: Unique TCRs numbering approximately 80 million, obtained from HLA-typed donors, made up an early data release. Study-level points and caveats: The investigators catalogued under 200 TCR beta chains as cytomegalovirus-associated. The CMV antigen specificity of three CMV-associated chains was confirmed through in vitro analysis.

As concerns this clone: Its target is not known.

PCR used 60 Vbeta primers and 13 Jbeta primers. Repertoires were generated with immunoSEQ multiplex PCR, while TCRdb's copy carries only in-frame clones and drops some. The data show more than 95,000 clones, roughly four fifths seen once. The CDR3 contains 14 residues. V lost 5 bases, J lost 7 bases, and 7 bases stayed unmatched. Germline CDR1 reads SEHNR; CDR2 reads FQNEAQ (reference sequence). The sequenced material came from PBMCs. J is TRBJ1-2 and V is TRBV7-9, with 10 bases lining up with TRBD1. This TCR came from a man aged 50-59 years in good health and CMV-seropositive. The CDR3 is CASSRGTGARGYTF. CDR3 sequence (DNA): TGTGCCAGCAGCCGCGGGACAGGGGCACGTGGCTACACCTTC.